The sequence of this TCR beta chain was determined in a study of B cell selection in AIRE deficiency. Broader study findings: Of roughly 3,300 shared Treg TCRbeta sequences, roughly 32% were healthy-donor-only and just under 9.5% patient-only. With only TCRbeta sequenced, about 40% of shared healthy Treg sequences overlapped Tconv. Shorter CDR3s marked shared Treg sequences, biased toward few non-templated insertions.

CD4+CD127+ cells were sorted as the conventional CD4 T cells. How the authors handled the data: Some 100,000 patient and approximately 140,000 healthy donor in-frame TCRbeta sequences came from conventional T cells. TCRdb keeps only in-frame clones here, not all; method: immunoSEQ multiplex PCR. V, J and clone size are those of that table, while D and trimming were read from the DNA. The table lists some 25,000 clones, approximately 97% of them singletons. On this clone: Its antigen remains unknown.

This TCR was sampled from a human donor with AIRE deficiency. Specimen: conventional CD4+ T cells sorted from PBMCs.

This CDR3 reads CASRLLAGVYEQYF. The CDR3 coding sequence is TGTGCCAGCAGGCTACTAGCGGGAGTTTACGAGCAGTACTTC. The chain has TRBV6-5 and TRBJ2-7, with 11 bases that match TRBD2. The V segment lost 6 bases and the J segment 4 bases; nucleotides outside the gene matches: 5. The CDR3 length is 14 residues. Germline V CDR1 and CDR2: MNHEY, SVGAGI.